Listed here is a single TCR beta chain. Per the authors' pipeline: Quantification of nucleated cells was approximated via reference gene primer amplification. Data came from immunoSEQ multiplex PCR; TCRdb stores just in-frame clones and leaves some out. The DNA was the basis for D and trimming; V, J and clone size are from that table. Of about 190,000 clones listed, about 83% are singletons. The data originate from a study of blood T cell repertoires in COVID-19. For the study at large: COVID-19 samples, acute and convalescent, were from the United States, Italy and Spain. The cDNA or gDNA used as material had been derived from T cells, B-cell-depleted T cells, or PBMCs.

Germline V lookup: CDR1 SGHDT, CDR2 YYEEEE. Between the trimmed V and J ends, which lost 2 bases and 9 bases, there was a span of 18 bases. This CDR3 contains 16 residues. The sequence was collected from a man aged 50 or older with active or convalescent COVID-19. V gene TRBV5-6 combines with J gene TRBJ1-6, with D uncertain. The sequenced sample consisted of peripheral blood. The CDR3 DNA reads TGTGCCAGCAGCTTTACAAGTGGAAAGGCGGGTTCACCCCTCCACTTT. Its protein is CASSFTSGKAGSPLHF.